What follows are 2 T cell receptor beta chains derived from one specimen sequenced in a study of shared clonotypes between healthy human individuals. Produced via immunoSEQ multiplex PCR; TCRdb's table is partial and in-frame only. The sample consists of about 2,500,000 clones, more than 80% of them appearing once. Sample: naive CD4+ T cells sorted from blood. Documented subset: CD45RA+ positively selected. Source of these receptors: a man aged 18 to 35 in good health.

The chain has TRBV5-1 and TRBJ1-6, with 7 nucleotides matching TRBD1. V lost 4 bases, J lost 7 bases, and 5 bases stayed unmatched. The CDR3 has 14 residues. Germline values: CDR1 SGHRS, CDR2 YFSETQ. The CDR3 region is CASSVDRDNSPLHF. CDR3 bases: TGCGCCAGCAGCGTCGACAGGGACAATTCACCCCTCCACTTT.

Here the CDR3 DNA reads TGTGCCAGTAGTATAGACGGCGGGACCTACAATGAGCAGTTCTTC. Translating gives CASSIDGGTYNEQFF. This chain connects TRBV19 to TRBJ2-1; D may be TRBD2 (6 bases). The germline V gene encodes CDR1 LNHDA and CDR2 SQIVND (reference sequence). Trimming took off 0 bases at V and 2 bases at J, with 8 bases between the two ends. There are 15 residues in the CDR3.